Listed below are T cell receptor beta chains from one sample, sequenced in a study of identical twins. Each CDR3 protein gets one entry after TCRdb re-called the 5' RACE reads with MiXCR. The sample carries fewer than 550,000 distinct CDR3 sequences, around an eighth recorded once. These sequences were also reported in another study, on yellow fever vaccine responses in identical twins.

The sequenced sample was CD4+ T cells sorted from blood. The origin of the receptors is a young woman in good health. CDR3s include the opening cysteine and the closing phenylalanine or tryptophan. Fields, in order: clone size, D gene, V gene, J gene, CDR3 DNA, CDR3 protein. A D gene is named only where the DNA matches it firmly. Only part of the rows carry a size: once, few, many, or a class if the clone is expanded.

clone size: .
D gene: TRBD1
V gene: TRBV2
J gene: TRBJ1-5
CDR3 DNA: TGTGCCAGCAGTGAACAGGGGGCGAATCAGCCCCAGCATTTT
CDR3 protein: CASSEQGANQPQHF

clone size: .
D gene: .
V gene: TRBV2
J gene: TRBJ2-7
CDR3 DNA: TGTGCCAGCAGTGAATTCCTCCCGGGGCTTGAGCAGTACTTC
CDR3 protein: CASSEFLPGLEQYF

clone size: .
D gene: .
V gene: TRBV7-2
J gene: TRBJ1-3
CDR3 DNA: TGTGCCAGCAGCTTTTCAATGGCGAGCTCTGGAAACACCATATATTTT
CDR3 protein: CASSFSMASSGNTIYF

clone size: .
D gene: .
V gene: TRBV11-3
J gene: TRBJ2-5
CDR3 DNA: TGTGCCAGCAGCGCGGACGGGACCAACCAAGAGACCCAGTACTTC
CDR3 protein: CASSADGTNQETQYF

clone size: .
D gene: TRBD2
V gene: TRBV6-1
J gene: TRBJ2-7
CDR3 DNA: TGTGCCAGCAGTATCCCCGGGACTAGCGGGGTCTACGAGCAGTACTTC
CDR3 protein: CASSIPGTSGVYEQYF

clone size: many
D gene: TRBD2
V gene: TRBV7-2
J gene: TRBJ2-5
CDR3 DNA: TGTGCCAGCAGCAAACGGCTAGCGGGGGAGACCCAGTACTTC
CDR3 protein: CASSKRLAGETQYF

clone size: .
D gene: .
V gene: TRBV3-1
J gene: TRBJ2-4
CDR3 DNA: TGTGCCAGCAGTCCTCCGGGATCAGGCGCCAAAAACATTCAGTACTTC
CDR3 protein: CASSPPGSGAKNIQYF

clone size: .
D gene: TRBD1
V gene: TRBV2
J gene: TRBJ1-5
CDR3 DNA: TGTGCCAGCAGTGAAGACACAGGGGGCAATCAGCCCCAGCATTTT
CDR3 protein: CASSEDTGGNQPQHF

clone size: few
D gene: .
V gene: TRBV7-2
J gene: TRBJ2-5
CDR3 DNA: TGTGCCAGCAGCTTATGGGTAGCTTCAGAGACCCAGTACTTC
CDR3 protein: CASSLWVASETQYF

clone size: .
D gene: .
V gene: TRBV2
J gene: TRBJ1-5
CDR3 DNA: TGTGCCAGTGCAATTGGGGCGCCCAGCAATCAGCCCCAGCATTTT
CDR3 protein: CASAIGAPSNQPQHF

clone size: few
D gene: TRBD2
V gene: TRBV6-5
J gene: TRBJ2-3
CDR3 DNA: TGTGCCAGCAGTTACTTGGGGGGGTCCACAGATACGCAGTATTTT
CDR3 protein: CASSYLGGSTDTQYF